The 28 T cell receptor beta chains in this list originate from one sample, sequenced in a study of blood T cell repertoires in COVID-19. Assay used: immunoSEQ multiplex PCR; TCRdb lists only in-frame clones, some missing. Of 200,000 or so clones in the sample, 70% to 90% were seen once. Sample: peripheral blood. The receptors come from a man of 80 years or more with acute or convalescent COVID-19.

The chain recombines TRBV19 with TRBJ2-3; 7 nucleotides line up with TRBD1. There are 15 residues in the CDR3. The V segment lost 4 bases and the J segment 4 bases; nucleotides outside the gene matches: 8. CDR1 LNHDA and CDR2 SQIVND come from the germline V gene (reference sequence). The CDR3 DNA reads TGTGCCAGTAGTAGGGAAGACAGGGCCGCAGATACGCAGTATTTT. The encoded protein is CASSREDRAADTQYF.

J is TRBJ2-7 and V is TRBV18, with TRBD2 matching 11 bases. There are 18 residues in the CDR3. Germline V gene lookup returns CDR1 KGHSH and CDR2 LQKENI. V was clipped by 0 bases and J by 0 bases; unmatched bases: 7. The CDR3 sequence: CASSPPVTSGRNSYEQYF. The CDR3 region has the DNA TGTGCCAGCTCACCACCGGTTACTAGCGGGAGAAACTCCTACGAGCAGTACTTC.

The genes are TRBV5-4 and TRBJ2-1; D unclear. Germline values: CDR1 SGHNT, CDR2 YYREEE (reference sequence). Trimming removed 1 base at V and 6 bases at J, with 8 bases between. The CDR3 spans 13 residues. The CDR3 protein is CASSLYSFNEQFF. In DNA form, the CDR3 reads TGTGCCAGCAGCTTGTACTCATTCAATGAGCAGTTCTTC.

The CDR3 region is CASSIVQGGPIYGYTF. The CDR3 DNA sequence: TGTGCCAGTAGTATCGTACAGGGGGGTCCTATCTATGGCTACACCTTC. V and J are TRBV19 and TRBJ1-2, with 8 bases fitting TRBD1. Looked up from germline, CDR1 is LNHDA and CDR2 is SQIVND (reference sequence). Germline trimming cut 3 bases from V and 4 bases from J; bases unmatched to any gene: 10. CDR3 length: 16 amino acids.

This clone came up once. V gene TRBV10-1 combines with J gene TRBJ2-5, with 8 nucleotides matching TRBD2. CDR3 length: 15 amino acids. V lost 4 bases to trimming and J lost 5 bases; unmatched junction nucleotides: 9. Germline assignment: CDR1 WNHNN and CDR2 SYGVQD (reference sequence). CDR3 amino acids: CASSAPSGGWETQYF. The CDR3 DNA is TGCGCCAGCAGTGCTCCCTCGGGGGGGTGGGAGACCCAGTACTTC.

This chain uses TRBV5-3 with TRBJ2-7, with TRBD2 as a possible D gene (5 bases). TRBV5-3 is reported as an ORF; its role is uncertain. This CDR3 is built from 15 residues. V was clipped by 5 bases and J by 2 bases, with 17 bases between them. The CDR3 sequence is CARRHGRFGTYEQYV. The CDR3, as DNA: TGTGCCAGAAGACACGGCCGCTTCGGGACCTACGAGCAGTACGTC.

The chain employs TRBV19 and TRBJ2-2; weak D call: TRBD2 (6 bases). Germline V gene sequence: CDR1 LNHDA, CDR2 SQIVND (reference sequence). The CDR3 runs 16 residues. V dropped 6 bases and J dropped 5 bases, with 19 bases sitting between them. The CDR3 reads CASRITSKKGTGELFF. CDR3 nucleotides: TGTGCCAGTAGGATAACTAGCAAGAAGGGTACCGGGGAGCTGTTTTTT.

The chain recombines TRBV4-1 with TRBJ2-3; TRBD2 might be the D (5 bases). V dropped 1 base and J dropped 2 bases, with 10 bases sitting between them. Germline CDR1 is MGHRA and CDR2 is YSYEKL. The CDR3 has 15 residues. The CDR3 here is CASSQVDYNTDTQYF. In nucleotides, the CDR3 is TGCGCCAGCAGCCAAGTAGACTATAACACAGATACGCAGTATTTT.

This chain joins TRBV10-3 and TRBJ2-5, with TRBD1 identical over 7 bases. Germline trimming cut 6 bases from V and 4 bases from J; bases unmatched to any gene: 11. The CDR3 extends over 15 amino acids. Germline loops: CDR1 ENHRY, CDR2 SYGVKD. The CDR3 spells CAISGTVSPPETQYF. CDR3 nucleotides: TGTGCCATCAGCGGGACAGTCTCCCCCCCAGAGACCCAGTACTTC.

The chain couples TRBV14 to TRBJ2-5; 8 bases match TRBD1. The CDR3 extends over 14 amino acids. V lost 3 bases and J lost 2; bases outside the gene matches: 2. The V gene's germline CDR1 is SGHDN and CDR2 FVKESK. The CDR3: CASSQNRGQETQYF. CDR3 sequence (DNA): TGTGCCAGCAGCCAGAACAGGGGGCAAGAGACCCAGTACTTC. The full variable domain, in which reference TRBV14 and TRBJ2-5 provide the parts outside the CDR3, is EAGVTQFPSHSVIEKGQTVTLRCDPISGHDNLYWYRRVMGKEIKFLLHFVKESKQDESGMPNNRFLAERTGGTYSTLKVQPAELEDSGVYFCASSQNRGQETQYFGPGTRLLVL.

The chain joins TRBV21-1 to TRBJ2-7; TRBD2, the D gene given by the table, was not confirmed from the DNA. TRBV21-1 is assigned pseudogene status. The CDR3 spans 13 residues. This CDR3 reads CASGTGLTYEQYV. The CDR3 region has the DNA TGTGCCAGCGGCACGGGTTTAACCTACGAGCAGTACGTC.

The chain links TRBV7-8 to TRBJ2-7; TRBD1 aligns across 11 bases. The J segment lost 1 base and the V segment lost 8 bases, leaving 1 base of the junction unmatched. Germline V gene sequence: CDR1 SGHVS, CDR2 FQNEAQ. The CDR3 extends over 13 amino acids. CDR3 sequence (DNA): TGTGCCAGCCGGGACAGGGGGTCCTACGAGCAGTACTTC. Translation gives CASRDRGSYEQYF.

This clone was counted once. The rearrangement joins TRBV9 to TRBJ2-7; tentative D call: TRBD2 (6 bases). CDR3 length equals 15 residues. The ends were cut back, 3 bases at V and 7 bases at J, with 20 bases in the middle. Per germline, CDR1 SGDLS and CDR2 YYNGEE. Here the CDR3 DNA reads TGTGCCAGCAGCGCGGGGGACTTCTACTCGGGGGAGCAGTACTTC. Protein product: CASSAGDFYSGEQYF.

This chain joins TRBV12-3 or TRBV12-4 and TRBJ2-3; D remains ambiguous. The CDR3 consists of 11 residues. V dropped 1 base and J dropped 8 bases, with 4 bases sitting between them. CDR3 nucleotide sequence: TGTGCCAGCAGTTTAGGCGGTACGCAGTATTTT. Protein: CASSLGGTQYF.

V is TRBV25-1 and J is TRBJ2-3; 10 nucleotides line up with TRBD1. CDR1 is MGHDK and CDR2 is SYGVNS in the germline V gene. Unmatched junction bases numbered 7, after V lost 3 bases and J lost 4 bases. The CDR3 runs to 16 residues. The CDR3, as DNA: TGTGCCAGCAGTGATAAGACAGGGGGCCTTGCAGATACGCAGTATTTT. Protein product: CASSDKTGGLADTQYF.

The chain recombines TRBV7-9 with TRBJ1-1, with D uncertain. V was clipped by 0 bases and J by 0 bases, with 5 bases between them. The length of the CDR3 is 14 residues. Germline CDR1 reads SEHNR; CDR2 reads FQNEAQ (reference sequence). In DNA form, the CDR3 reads TGTGCCAGCAGCTTAGCAGAGCTGAACACTGAAGCTTTCTTT. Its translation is CASSLAELNTEAFF.

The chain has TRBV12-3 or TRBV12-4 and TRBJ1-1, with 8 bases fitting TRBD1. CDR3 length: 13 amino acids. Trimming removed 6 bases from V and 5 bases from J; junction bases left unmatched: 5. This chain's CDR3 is CASRSGGQTEAFF. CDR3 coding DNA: TGTGCCAGCAGGTCAGGGGGCCAGACTGAAGCTTTCTTT.

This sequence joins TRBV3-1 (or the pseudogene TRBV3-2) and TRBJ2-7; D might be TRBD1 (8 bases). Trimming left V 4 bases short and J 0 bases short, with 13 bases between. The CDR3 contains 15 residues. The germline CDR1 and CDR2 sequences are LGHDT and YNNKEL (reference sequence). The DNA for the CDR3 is TGTGCCAGCAGCCTAACAGGGGGGGTCTCCTACGAGCAGTACTTC. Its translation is CASSLTGGVSYEQYF.

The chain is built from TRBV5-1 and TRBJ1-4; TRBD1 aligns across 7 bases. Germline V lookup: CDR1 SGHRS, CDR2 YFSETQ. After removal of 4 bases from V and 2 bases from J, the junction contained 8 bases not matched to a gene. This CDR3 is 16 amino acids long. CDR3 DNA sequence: TGCGCCAGCAGCCCACAGGGGAGGAGTACTAATGAAAAACTGTTTTTT. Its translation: CASSPQGRSTNEKLFF.

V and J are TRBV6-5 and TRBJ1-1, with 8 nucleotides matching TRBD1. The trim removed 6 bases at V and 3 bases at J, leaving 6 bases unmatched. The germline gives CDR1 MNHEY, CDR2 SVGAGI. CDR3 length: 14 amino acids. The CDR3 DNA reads TGTGCCAGCAGCGTCCGACAGGGGTACACTGAAGCTTTCTTT. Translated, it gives CASSVRQGYTEAFF.

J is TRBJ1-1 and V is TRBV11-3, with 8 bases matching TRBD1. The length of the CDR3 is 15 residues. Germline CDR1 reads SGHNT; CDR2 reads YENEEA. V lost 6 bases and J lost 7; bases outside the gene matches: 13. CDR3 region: CASRSSPDREGEAFF. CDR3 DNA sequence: TGTGCCAGCAGATCCTCACCGGACAGGGAAGGTGAAGCTTTCTTT. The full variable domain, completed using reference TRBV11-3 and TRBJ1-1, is EAGVVQSPRYKIIEKKQPVAFWCNPISGHNTLYWYLQNLGQGPELLIRYENEEAVDDSQLPKDRFSAERLKGVDSTLKIQPAELGDSAVYLCASRSSPDREGEAFFGQGTRLTVV.

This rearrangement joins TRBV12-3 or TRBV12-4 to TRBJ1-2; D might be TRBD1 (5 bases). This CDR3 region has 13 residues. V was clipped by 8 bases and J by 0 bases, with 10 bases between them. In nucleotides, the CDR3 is TGTGCCAGCGGCGACAGTCCTAACTATGGCTACACCTTC. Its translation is CASGDSPNYGYTF.

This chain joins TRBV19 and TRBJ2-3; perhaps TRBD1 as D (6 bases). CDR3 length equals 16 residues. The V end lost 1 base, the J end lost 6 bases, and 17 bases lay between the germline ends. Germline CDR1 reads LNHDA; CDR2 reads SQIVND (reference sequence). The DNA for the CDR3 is TGTGCCAGTAGTATAGGCAGGACAGTGGTAGTTGATACGCAGTATTTT. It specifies CASSIGRTVVVDTQYF.

The CDR3: CASRLRQGAVGANVLTF. DNA for the CDR3: TGCGCCAGCAGGTTACGTCAGGGGGCGGTCGGGGCCAACGTCCTGACTTTC. The V gene is TRBV5-1, the J gene TRBJ2-6, with 8 nucleotides matching TRBD1. V shed 5 bases and J 4 bases; nucleotides not matched to a gene: 11. The CDR3 consists of 17 residues. The germline gives CDR1 SGHRS, CDR2 YFSETQ.

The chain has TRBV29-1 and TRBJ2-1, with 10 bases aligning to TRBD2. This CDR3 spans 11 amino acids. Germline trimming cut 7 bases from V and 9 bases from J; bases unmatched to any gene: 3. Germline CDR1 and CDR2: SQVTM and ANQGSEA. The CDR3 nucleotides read TGCAGCGCCGGACTAGCGGCTGAGCAGTTCTTC. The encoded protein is CSAGLAAEQFF.

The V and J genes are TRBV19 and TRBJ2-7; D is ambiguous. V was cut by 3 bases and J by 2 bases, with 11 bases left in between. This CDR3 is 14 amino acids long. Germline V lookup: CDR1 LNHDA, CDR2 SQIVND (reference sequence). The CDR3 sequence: CASSMTETPYEQYF. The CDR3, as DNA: TGTGCCAGTAGTATGACTGAGACCCCCTACGAGCAGTACTTC. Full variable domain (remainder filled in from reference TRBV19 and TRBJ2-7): DGGITQSPKYLFRKEGQNVTLSCEQNLNHDAMYWYRQDPGQGLRLIYYSQIVNDFQKGDIAEGYSVSREKKESFPLTVTSAQKNPTAFYLCASSMTETPYEQYFGPGTRLTVT.

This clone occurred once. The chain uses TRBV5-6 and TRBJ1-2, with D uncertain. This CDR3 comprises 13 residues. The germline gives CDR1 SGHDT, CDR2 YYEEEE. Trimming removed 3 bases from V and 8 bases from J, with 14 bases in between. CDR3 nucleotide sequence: TGTGCCAGCAGCTCACTCACGATACGCGGCTACACCTTC. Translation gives CASSSLTIRGYTF.

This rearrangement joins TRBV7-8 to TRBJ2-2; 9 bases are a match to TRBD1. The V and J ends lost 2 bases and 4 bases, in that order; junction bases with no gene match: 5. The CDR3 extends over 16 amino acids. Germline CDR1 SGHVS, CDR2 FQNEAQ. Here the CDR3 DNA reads TGTGCCAGCAGCTTACTCGACAGGGGGGGCACCGGGGAGCTGTTTTTT. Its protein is CASSLLDRGGTGELFF.